This T cell receptor (beta chain) came from a study of post-analysis software for immune sequencing data. With regard to this clonotype: Its target is not known.

Whole-study results and caveats: Under the F measure, samples that were prepared in one batch clustered strongly together. Five TRBV segments, TRBV5-6, TRBV5-1 and TRBV20-1 among them, were found more frequent in patients than controls.

Unique molecular identifiers were built into the TCR beta cDNA libraries. TCRdb passed the PCR reads through MiXCR, listing each CDR3 protein once. The sample lists 450,000 to 700,000 distinct CDR3 sequences, 40% to 50% occurring once. CDR3 length: 15 residues. Trimming removed 4 bases from V and 2 bases from J; junction bases left unmatched: 5. Germline CDR1 and CDR2: SGHTA and FQGNSA. The chain couples TRBV7-2 to TRBJ2-1; 7 nucleotides align to TRBD2. The sequence was obtained from a girl aged 5-17 years with multiple sclerosis. Sequencing was performed on blood. The CDR3 region has the DNA TGTGCCAGCAGCTCGGCTAGCGGTCCCTACAATGAGCAGTTCTTC. Translation: CASSSASGPYNEQFF. Together with reference TRBV7-2 and TRBJ2-1, the CDR3 gives the full variable domain: GAGVSQSPSNKVTEKGKDVELRCDPISGHTALYWYRQSLGQGLEFLIYFQGNSAPDKSGLPSDRFSAERTGGSVSTLTIQRTQQEDSAVYLCASSSASGPYNEQFFGPGTRLTVL.